The 6 T cell receptor beta chains reported below all come from one sample, sequenced in a study of human T cells and chemical hapten exposure. TCRdb passed the RACE reads through MiXCR, listing each CDR3 protein once. Seen here are approximately 91,000 distinct CDR3 sequences, roughly 10% observed once, and the top ten hold around 1.5%. Time point reported: patch test 2, 6 weeks after DPC sensitization. As to treatment: therapeutic diphenylcyclopropenone sensitization with weekly scalp DPC. The sequencing here drew on whole blood, taken in connection with sensitization to the hapten diphenylcyclopropenone (DPC). These receptors all come from a man aged 18 to 30 with alopecia areata. Some clones in this sample may be carry-over from other donors' samples.

This clonotype occurred a few times. V is TRBV21-1 and J is TRBJ2-5; the listed D gene, TRBD2, was not tested against the DNA. TRBV21-1 is marked as a pseudogene. This CDR3 region has 16 residues. Here the CDR3 DNA reads TGTGCCAGCAGCAAAGTACCTAGCCGGCTAAAAGAGACCCAGTACTTC. Translating it yields CASSKVPSRLKETQYF.

In nucleotides, the CDR3 is TGTGCCAGCAGCTTGATGGGGACGAATGAAAAACTGTTTTTT. Translated: CASSLMGTNEKLFF. The chain couples TRBV5-4 to TRBJ1-4; TRBD1 might be the D (5 bases). CDR1 and CDR2 (germline): SGHNT, YYREEE (reference sequence). The CDR3 is 14 amino acids. Trimming shortened V by 1 base and J by 5 bases, and 9 bases separated the two germline ends.

The V gene is TRBV9, the J gene TRBJ2-7; D gene ambiguous. The germline gives CDR1 SGDLS, CDR2 YYNGEE. With 3 bases removed from V and 0 bases from J, the gap between germline ends came to 7 bases. The CDR3 sequence is 13 residues long. As DNA, the CDR3 is TGTGCCAGCAGCGCGGGCAACTCCTACGAGCAGTACTTC. It encodes CASSAGNSYEQYF.

The chain links TRBV29-1 to TRBJ1-4, with D tentatively TRBD1 (6 bases). Between the trimmed V and J ends, which lost 6 bases and 7 bases, there was a span of 15 bases. CDR3 size: 13 residues. The germline V gene has CDR1 SQVTM and CDR2 ANQGSEA. CDR3 coding DNA: TGCAGCGTCCACAGGGAGGGCGTTGAAAAACTGTTTTTT. Protein: CSVHREGVEKLFF.

The DNA for the CDR3 is TGTGCCAGCAGTTTAACGCGGAGCCGTGGCGTCACAGATACGCAGTATTTT. Amino acids: CASSLTRSRGVTDTQYF. This chain connects TRBV27 to TRBJ2-3; D uncertain. V gave up 2 bases and J gave up 2 bases, with 17 bases separating them. Germline loops: CDR1 MNHEY, CDR2 SMNVEV (reference sequence). The CDR3 sequence is 17 residues long.

This clonotype was seen many times. The chain joins TRBV20-1 to TRBJ2-3; tentatively, D is TRBD1 or TRBD2 (5 bases each). CDR3 size: 18 residues. Germline-derived CDR1 and CDR2 are DFQATT and SNEGSKA (reference sequence). V was trimmed by 6 bases and J by 2 bases, leaving 27 bases between them. This chain's CDR3 is CSAHDYYSEGAPTDTQYF. CDR3 DNA: TGCAGTGCCCACGACTACTACTCTGAAGGGGCCCCCACAGATACGCAGTATTTT.